Listed here is a single T cell receptor (beta chain). The use of genomic DNA as template underpinned the TCR beta VDJ and CDR3 profiling. TCRdb re-analysed the reads in MiXCR, keeping a single row per CDR3 protein. The table records 95,000 to 120,000 distinct CDR3 sequences, less than 65% of them present only once. There are 16 residues in the CDR3. Germline V gives CDR1 MNHNS, CDR2 SASEGT. V lost 6 bases and J lost 6, with 20 bases in between. The data were obtained in a study of CD8+CD57+ T cells in acquired aplastic anemia. The chain uses TRBV6-1 and TRBJ2-2, with D possibly called TRBD1 or TRBD2 (6 bases each). The source material was sorted CD4+, CD8+, or CD8+CD57+ T cells (not recorded which) from PBMCs. The sequence was obtained from a human donor in good health, serving as a control. The CDR3 region is CASRRRDTLLAGELFF. In nucleotides, the CDR3 is TGTGCCAGCAGACGGCGGGACACTCTTTTGGCCGGGGAGCTGTTTTTT.